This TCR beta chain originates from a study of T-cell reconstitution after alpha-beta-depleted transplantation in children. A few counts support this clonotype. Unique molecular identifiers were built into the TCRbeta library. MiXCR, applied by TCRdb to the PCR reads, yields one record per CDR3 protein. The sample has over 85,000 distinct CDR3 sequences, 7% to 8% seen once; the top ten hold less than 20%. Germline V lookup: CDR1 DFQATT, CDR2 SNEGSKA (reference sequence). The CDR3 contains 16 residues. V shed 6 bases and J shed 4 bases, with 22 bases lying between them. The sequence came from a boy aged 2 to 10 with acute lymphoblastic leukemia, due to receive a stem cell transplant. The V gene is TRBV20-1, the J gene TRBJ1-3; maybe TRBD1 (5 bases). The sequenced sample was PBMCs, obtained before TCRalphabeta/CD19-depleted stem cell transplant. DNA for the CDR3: TGCAGTGCCCGAAGTGGGGACGGGGGGTCGGGAAACACCATATATTTT. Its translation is CSARSGDGGSGNTIYF.